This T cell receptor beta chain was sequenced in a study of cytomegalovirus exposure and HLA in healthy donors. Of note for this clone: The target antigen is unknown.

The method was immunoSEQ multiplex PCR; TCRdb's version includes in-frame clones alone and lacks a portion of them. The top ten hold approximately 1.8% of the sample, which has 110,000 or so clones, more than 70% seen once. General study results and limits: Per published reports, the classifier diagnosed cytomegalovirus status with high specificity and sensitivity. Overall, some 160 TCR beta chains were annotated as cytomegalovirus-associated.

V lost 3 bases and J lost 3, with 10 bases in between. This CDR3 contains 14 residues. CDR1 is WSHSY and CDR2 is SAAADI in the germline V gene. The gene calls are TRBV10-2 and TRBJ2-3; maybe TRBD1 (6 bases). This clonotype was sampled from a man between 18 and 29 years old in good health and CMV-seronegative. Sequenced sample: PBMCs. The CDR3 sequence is CASSETGITDTQYF. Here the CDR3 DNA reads TGCGCCAGCAGTGAAACAGGGATAACAGATACGCAGTATTTT.